Sequencing of this T cell receptor beta chain was carried out in a study of cytomegalovirus exposure and HLA in healthy donors. The repertoire was sequenced with immunoSEQ multiplex PCR; TCRdb's copy has only in-frame clones and lacks some. The top ten hold about 3% of the sample, which has fewer than 250,000 clones, 87% seen once. The V gene end was trimmed by 0 bases and the J gene end by 10 bases; junction bases not matched to a gene: 7. From germline, CDR1 is ENHRY and CDR2 SYGVKD. This CDR3 has 15 amino acids. Study-wide results and caveats: Reported results showed that the classifier diagnosed cytomegalovirus status with high specificity and sensitivity. The study flagged some 170 TCR beta chains as cytomegalovirus-associated.

Comment on this clone: What it recognizes is unknown.

The clonotype originates from a man between 18 and 29 years old in good health and CMV-seronegative. Specimen: PBMCs. This chain links TRBV10-3 with TRBJ2-2; 8 nucleotides align to TRBD1. DNA for the CDR3: TGTGCCATCAGTGAGTCAAGGGACAGGAAAGCGGAGCTGTTTTTT. It specifies CAISESRDRKAELFF.